A selection of T cell receptor beta chains follows, all from one sample in a study of cytomegalovirus exposure and HLA in healthy donors. The protocol was immunoSEQ multiplex PCR, while the TCRdb copy is restricted to in-frame clones and leaves out a portion. The table lists around 140,000 clones, roughly 78% of them singletons. Sequencing used PBMCs. The receptors stem from a man in his fifties in good health and CMV-seropositive. Both conserved end residues are part of each CDR3. A D gene is named only where the DNA matches it firmly. Only some rows state a clone size, as once, few, many or a class for expanded clones.

CDR3nt	CDR3aa	d_gene	j_gene	abundance	v_gene
TGTGCCAGCTCACACACAGGGGCCCTCTACGAGCAGTACTTC	CASSHTGALYEQYF	TRBD1	TRBJ2-7	-	TRBV18
TGTGCCAGCAGATTAACGGCGGGTGGAAACACCATATATTTT	CASRLTAGGNTIYF	-	TRBJ1-3	-	TRBV7-2
TGTGCCAGCAGCCCGATTTCGGGCACTGAAGCTTTCTTT	CASSPISGTEAFF	-	TRBJ1-1	-	TRBV9
TGTGCCAGCAGCCCCCGGGACTACACAGATACGCAGTATTTT	CASSPRDYTDTQYF	TRBD2	TRBJ2-3	-	TRBV9
TGTGCCAGCAGTTACGACAGGCCTAGCTCCTACAATGAGCAGTTCTTC	CASSYDRPSSYNEQFF	-	TRBJ2-1	once	TRBV6-6
TGCGCCAGCAGCCAAGGGGACAGGGGACGGAACACTGAAGCTTTCTTT	CASSQGDRGRNTEAFF	TRBD1	TRBJ1-1	-	TRBV4-1
TGTGCCAGCTCACCCACTCCGGGACACCAGACTGGCTACACCTTC	CASSPTPGHQTGYTF	-	TRBJ1-2	-	TRBV18
TGCGCCAGCAGCCAAGAGGGACTAGCGGGGGCAGGTACGCAGTATTTT	CASSQEGLAGAGTQYF	TRBD2	TRBJ2-3	-	TRBV4-1
TGCAGCGTTGTAGGACAGGGCCCAAATCAGCCCCAGCATTTT	CSVVGQGPNQPQHF	TRBD1	TRBJ1-5	-	TRBV29-1
TGTGCCAGCACCGAGAAGGCGGGGGGCTACGAGCAGTACTTC	CASTEKAGGYEQYF	TRBD2	TRBJ2-7	few	TRBV7-9
TGTGCTAGTGCCCCCAACAGTGAAGCTTTCTTT	CASAPNSEAFF	-	TRBJ1-1	-	TRBV12-5
TGCGCGAGCAGCCAAGCGGCGACAGCTTCCTCCAATGAGCAGTTCTTC	CASSQAATASSNEQFF	-	TRBJ2-1	-	TRBV4-1
TGTGCCAGCAGTGAAATTTACAGCTCTGGGGCCAACGTCCTGACTTTC	CASSEIYSSGANVLTF	-	TRBJ2-6	once	TRBV2
TGTGCCAGCTCGACCAGAGGTAGAGGATACGAGCAGTACTTC	CASSTRGRGYEQYF	-	TRBJ2-7	-	TRBV18
TGCGCCAGCAGCTTGGGGCCTAGCGCGGAGACCCAGTACTTC	CASSLGPSAETQYF	-	TRBJ2-5	-	TRBV5-1
TGTGCCAGCAGCCCGGACAGCGGCGGCTATGGCTACACCTTC	CASSPDSGGYGYTF	-	TRBJ1-2	-	TRBV5-5
TGTGCCAGCAGCTCACCGGGACTAAAGAACATTCAGTACTTC	CASSSPGLKNIQYF	TRBD2	TRBJ2-4	-	TRBV5-4
TGTGCCAGCTGCTTACGCCCAGGGAACACTAACTATGGCTACACCTTC	CASCLRPGNTNYGYTF	-	TRBJ1-2	-	TRBV27
TGTGCCAGCAGTGAAGCAGGCCAGGGGTGGACTGAAGCTTTCTTT	CASSEAGQGWTEAFF	-	TRBJ1-1	few	TRBV6-1
TGCGCCAGCAGCCAGTGGACAGGAGCTAACTATGGCTACACCTTC	CASSQWTGANYGYTF	TRBD1	TRBJ1-2	-	TRBV4-3
TGTGCCAGCAGTATACAGGGGCCCCAGCATTTT	CASSIQGPQHF	-	TRBJ1-5	few	TRBV28
TGTGCCATCAGTGAGCCCCCCCTCGGACAGGGGAGCACTGAAGCTTTCTTT	CAISEPPLGQGSTEAFF	TRBD1	TRBJ1-1	-	TRBV10-3
TGCGCCAGCAGTCCCCGGCGATACAGGGCCGGGCTTGGCTACACCTTC	CASSPRRYRAGLGYTF	-	TRBJ1-2	few	TRBV23-1
TGCGCCAGCAGCTTGGAGGGGTGGAGCACCGGGGAGCTGTTTTTT	CASSLEGWSTGELFF	-	TRBJ2-2	-	TRBV5-1
TGTGCCAGCCCACCGGGAGGGCGCGGCTACACCTTC	CASPPGGRGYTF	-	TRBJ1-2	-	TRBV2
TGTGCCAGCAGTTTCGGACTCTATGGCTACACCTTC	CASSFGLYGYTF	-	TRBJ1-2	-	TRBV28
TGCGCCAGCAGACAGGACAGGGTGGCCTACAATGAGCAGTTCTTC	CASRQDRVAYNEQFF	TRBD1	TRBJ2-1	-	TRBV5-1
TGTGCCAGCAGATCCCCAGGGTTGGCGAATGGCTACACCTTC	CASRSPGLANGYTF	-	TRBJ1-2	once	TRBV28
TGTGCCAGCAGCGCCGGGACAGGACGAACTCGGGTCCCTGAAGCTTTCTTT	CASSAGTGRTRVPEAFF	TRBD1	TRBJ1-1	-	TRBV11-3
TGTGCCAGCAGTGAACCCAGGGGACCTACTGGAACTGAAGCTTTCTTT	CASSEPRGPTGTEAFF	-	TRBJ1-1	few	TRBV6-1
TGCGCCAGCAGCGACAGAGCTGGGGCCAACGTCCTGACTTTC	CASSDRAGANVLTF	-	TRBJ2-6	-	TRBV5-1
TGTGCCAGCGGACAGGACCGAGTTGGTGGCAATCAGCCCCAGCATTTT	CASGQDRVGGNQPQHF	TRBD1	TRBJ1-5	-	TRBV2
TGTGCCAGTAGTCCCCAGATAAGTATGAACACTGAAGCTTTCTTT	CASSPQISMNTEAFF	-	TRBJ1-1	-	TRBV19
TGTGCCAGCAGGAGGACAGGGGTGAACACTGAAGCTTTCTTT	CASRRTGVNTEAFF	TRBD1	TRBJ1-1	once	TRBV6-1
TGTGCCAGCAGTGAAGCATTGGCCAGGGTACACGAGCAGTACTTC	CASSEALARVHEQYF	-	TRBJ2-7	-	TRBV6-1
TGCAGCGTTAAGCCCAGGCCGAAGAACACTGAAGCTTTCTTT	CSVKPRPKNTEAFF	-	TRBJ1-1	once	TRBV29-1
TGTGCCAGCAGTGAGGACGCTAACAGGGAGGCTTTCTTT	CASSEDANREAFF	-	TRBJ1-1	few	TRBV6-4
TGCGCCAGCAGCCAGACAGGGGGCGTCAATCAGCCCCAGCATTTT	CASSQTGGVNQPQHF	TRBD1	TRBJ1-5	-	TRBV4-3
TGTGCCAGCAGCTCGCCTCGGGGGGCTGCTTTCTTT	CASSSPRGAAFF	-	TRBJ1-1	-	TRBV7-2
TGTGCCAGCAGCCCTAGAAGCGCGTACGAGCAGTACTTC	CASSPRSAYEQYF	-	TRBJ2-7	-	TRBV7-9
TGTGCCAGCAGCTGGATACCAGGGGGATTTAGCACAGATACGCAGTATTTT	CASSWIPGGFSTDTQYF	TRBD1	TRBJ2-3	-	TRBV5-5
TGTGCCAGCAGTTACCAGGATAGGGGTCATCAGCCCCAGCATTTT	CASSYQDRGHQPQHF	-	TRBJ1-5	-	TRBV6-6
TGCGCCAGCAGCTGGGCCGGGACAACCCAAGAGACCCAGTACTTC	CASSWAGTTQETQYF	-	TRBJ2-5	few	TRBV5-1
TGCGCCAGCAGCCAAGATTTGGCAGGGGGACATGGCTATGGCTACACCTTC	CASSQDLAGGHGYGYTF	TRBD1	TRBJ1-2	-	TRBV4-1
TGTGCCAGCACCCAGACAAGGTTCATCTACGAGCAGTACTTC	CASTQTRFIYEQYF	-	TRBJ2-7	-	TRBV6-1
TGTGCCAGCAGCCCCCTGAACTATGGCTACACCTTC	CASSPLNYGYTF	-	TRBJ1-2	-	TRBV28
TGTGCCAGCAGCCAAAACAGGGCCCAAGAGACCCAGTACTTC	CASSQNRAQETQYF	-	TRBJ2-5	few	TRBV14
TGTGCCAGCAGCGCCGGGACTAGCGGGTTCTACAATGAGCAGTTCTTC	CASSAGTSGFYNEQFF	TRBD2	TRBJ2-1	few	TRBV7-2
TGTGCCAGCAGTTACACCGACAGGGGAGTAGCTTTCTTT	CASSYTDRGVAFF	TRBD1	TRBJ1-1	-	TRBV6-5
TGCAGTGCGTGGCGGGGTGAGCAGTTCTTC	CSAWRGEQFF	-	TRBJ2-1	-	TRBV20-1
TGTGCCAGCAGCTTATGGGGAGACTTACCCCTCCACTTT	CASSLWGDLPLHF	-	TRBJ1-6	-	TRBV11-2
TGCAGCGTCATCATAGGGGATCAGCCCCAGCATTTT	CSVIIGDQPQHF	-	TRBJ1-5	-	TRBV29-1
TGTGCCAGCAGCTTAGGAGTGCAGGGGGTGGCCTCTGGGGCCAACGTCCTGACTTTC	CASSLGVQGVASGANVLTF	TRBD1	TRBJ2-6	once	TRBV11-1
TGTGCCAGCAGTTACTCGACAGGGGGTCATGAAAAACTGTTTTTT	CASSYSTGGHEKLFF	TRBD1	TRBJ1-4	few	TRBV6-5
TGCGCCAGCAGCGTTACAGGGGCGCTGGTCACCGGGGAGCTGTTTTTT	CASSVTGALVTGELFF	TRBD1	TRBJ2-2	-	TRBV5-1
TGTGCCAGCAGTAGGGACTCTAGAAGCACAGATACGCAGTATTTT	CASSRDSRSTDTQYF	-	TRBJ2-3	-	TRBV2